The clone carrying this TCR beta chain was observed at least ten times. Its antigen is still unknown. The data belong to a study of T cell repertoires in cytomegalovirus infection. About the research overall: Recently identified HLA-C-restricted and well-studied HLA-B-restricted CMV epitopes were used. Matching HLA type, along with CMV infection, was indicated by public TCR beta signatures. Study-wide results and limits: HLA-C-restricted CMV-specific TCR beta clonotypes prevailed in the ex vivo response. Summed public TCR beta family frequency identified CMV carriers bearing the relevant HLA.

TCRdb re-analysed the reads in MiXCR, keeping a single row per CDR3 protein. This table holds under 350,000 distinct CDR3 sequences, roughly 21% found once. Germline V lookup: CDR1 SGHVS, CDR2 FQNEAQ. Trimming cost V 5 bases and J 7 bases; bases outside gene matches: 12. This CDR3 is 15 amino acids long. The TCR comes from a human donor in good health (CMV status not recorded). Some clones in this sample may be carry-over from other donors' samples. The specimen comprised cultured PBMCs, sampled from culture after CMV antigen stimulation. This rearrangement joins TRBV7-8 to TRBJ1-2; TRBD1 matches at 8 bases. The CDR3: CASSADPGQAGGYTF. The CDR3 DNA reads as TGTGCCAGCAGCGCTGACCCGGGACAGGCCGGTGGCTACACCTTC.